The source of this T cell receptor (beta chain) is a study of intratumoral heterogeneity in liver cancer. Whole-study context: The median patient age was about 66 years, and most were male.

The study's findings and limits: A noted limitation was under-sampling of tumor-infiltrating lymphocytes.

Regarding this clone: The target antigen is unknown.

Germline V lookup: CDR1 LGHDT, CDR2 YNNKEL (reference sequence). The CDR3 length is 15 residues. Trimming removed 2 bases from V and 3 bases from J, with 11 bases in between. Patients had early-stage hepatocellular carcinoma, untreated before resection. No macroscopic necrosis or hemorrhage was seen in sampled areas. TCRdb's copy holds only in-frame clones and misses some; the assay was immunoSEQ multiplex PCR. Of some 21,000 clones listed, 73% are singletons. The TCR was taken from a woman in her 70s with hepatocellular carcinoma. The specimen comprised tumor-adjacent normal tissue, sampled before any cancer treatment. The J gene is TRBJ1-3, the V gene TRBV3-1 (or the pseudogene TRBV3-2); maybe TRBD1 (6 bases). CDR3 nucleotide sequence: TGTGCCAGCAGCCAAACCGACAGGAATGGAAACACCATATATTTT. This encodes CASSQTDRNGNTIYF.